The 10 T cell receptor beta chains given below trace back to one sample, sequenced in a study of CD8+ T cells in alopecia areata. Treatment described: oral pan-JAK inhibitor, 5-10 mg twice daily. Reverse transcribed after extraction, RNA yielded cDNA as the sequencing template. The table came from immunoSEQ multiplex PCR; TCRdb's copy has only in-frame clones and leaves some out. This sample has under 130,000 clones, with around 86% found just once. Sequenced material: CD8+ T cells sorted from blood, taken between weeks 30 and 35, from a patient treated with tofacitinib. The receptors stem from a human donor with alopecia areata.

This clone showed up just once. The gene calls are TRBV5-1 and TRBJ1-1; no definite D call. The CDR3 has 14 amino acids. Trimming took 0 bases from V and 7 from J, leaving 13 bases between them. The germline V gene has CDR1 SGHRS and CDR2 YFSETQ. CDR3 nucleotide sequence: TGCGCCAGCAGCTTGGCGTCGAGGTCGAATGAAGCTTTCTTT. Its protein is CASSLASRSNEAFF.

The chain couples TRBV29-1 to TRBJ2-7; 9 nucleotides match TRBD2. CDR1 SQVTM and CDR2 ANQGSEA come from the germline V gene. With V trimmed by 1 base and J by 1 base, 14 bases remained unmatched. The CDR3 spans 18 residues. CDR3 amino acids: CSVEGLAGPVHDSYEQYF. The CDR3 nucleotides are TGCAGCGTTGAAGGCCTAGCGGGACCTGTCCACGATTCCTACGAGCAGTACTTC.

CDR3 loop: CASSPPRSGKREETQYF. CDR3 coding DNA: TGTGCCAGCAGCCCTCCCAGGTCGGGGAAACGGGAGGAGACCCAGTACTTC. The chain couples TRBV7-8 to TRBJ2-5; possible D gene TRBD2, 6 bases. Trimming took off 5 bases at V and 5 bases at J, with 24 bases between the two ends. Germline V gives CDR1 SGHVS, CDR2 FQNEAQ. This CDR3 is built from 17 residues.

The chain is built from TRBV7-6 and TRBJ2-3; 10 positions agree with TRBD1. The CDR3 totals 16 residues. The J segment lost 3 bases and the V segment lost 3 bases, leaving 6 bases of the junction unmatched. Germline V gene lookup returns CDR1 SGHVS and CDR2 FNYEAQ. The CDR3 sequence is CASSFRTGGRTDTQYF. For the CDR3, the DNA is TGTGCCAGCAGCTTTCGGACAGGGGGGAGGACAGATACGCAGTATTTT. The whole variable domain, remainder taken from reference TRBV7-6 and TRBJ2-3, is GAGVSQSPRYKVTKRGQDVALRCDPISGHVSLYWYRQALGQGPEFLTYFNYEAQQDKSGLPNDRFSAERPEGSISTLTIQRTEQRDSAMYRCASSFRTGGRTDTQYFGPGTRLTVL.

The chain employs TRBV19 and TRBJ1-5, with 7 bases matching TRBD1. The trim removed 5 bases at V and 4 bases at J, leaving 5 bases unmatched. Germline CDR1 is LNHDA and CDR2 is SQIVND (reference sequence). CDR3 length: 14 amino acids. In DNA form, the CDR3 reads TGTGCCAGTAGTGCCGGGACAGCTAATCAGCCCCAGCATTTT. Amino acid sequence: CASSAGTANQPQHF.

This chain links TRBV9 with TRBJ1-2, with TRBD1 matching over 8 bases. The length of the CDR3 is 14 residues. Germline values: CDR1 SGDLS, CDR2 YYNGEE. V trimming: 0 bases; J trimming: 4 bases; junction bases outside the gene matches: 2. The CDR3 DNA sequence: TGTGCCAGCAGCGTAGGCACAGGGGGCTATGGCTACACCTTC. Its protein is CASSVGTGGYGYTF.

The chain links TRBV6-5 to TRBJ2-2; 8 bases are a match to TRBD1. In germline, CDR1 is MNHEY, CDR2 SVGAGI. Trimming took 2 bases from V and 6 from J; bases not matched to a gene: 8. This CDR3 comprises 16 residues. The CDR3 here is CASSYLGQGASGELFF. The CDR3 nucleotides read TGTGCCAGCAGTTACCTTGGGCAGGGGGCATCCGGGGAGCTGTTTTTT.

CDR3 region: CASSDTGSDEQFF. The CDR3 DNA reads as TGTGCCAGCAGTGACACCGGGTCGGATGAGCAGTTCTTC. The chain links TRBV6-4 to TRBJ2-1; D is ambiguous. This CDR3 is 13 amino acids long. Germline CDR1 MRHNA, CDR2 SNTAGT. With 2 bases removed from V and 8 bases from J, the gap between germline ends came to 10 bases.

The CDR3, as DNA: TGTGCCAGCAGTGAAGAGGCTAGCGGGTCATACGAGCAGTACTTC. This translates into CASSEEASGSYEQYF. The chain uses TRBV6-1 and TRBJ2-7, with 8 bases identical to TRBD2. The CDR3 sequence is 15 residues long. J lost 4 bases, V lost 1 base, and 6 bases had no gene match. Germline CDR1 MNHNS, CDR2 SASEGT.

This clone has just one count. The chain is built from TRBV9 and TRBJ2-1, with D possibly matching TRBD2 (7 bases). The CDR3 has 14 amino acids. V was clipped by 6 bases and J by 10 bases, with 20 bases between them. In germline, CDR1 is SGDLS, CDR2 YYNGEE. The CDR3 nucleotides are TGTGCCAGCACCCTCGAAGTCGGGGGGCGAGAGCAGTTCTTC. It yields the protein CASTLEVGGREQFF.